The present TCR beta chain was sequenced within a study of radiotherapy plus CTLA-4 blockade in lung cancer. This table comes from immunoSEQ multiplex PCR, and its TCRdb copy is limited to in-frame clones, with some not included. The sample contains about 73,000 clones, around nine tenths of which appear only once. Study observations and caveats: It was early blood T cell clone dynamics, with interferon-beta, that reportedly best predicted response.

Remarks on this clone: Its antigen is unknown.

The CDR3 spans 15 residues. After removal of 0 bases from V and 6 bases from J, the junction contained 5 bases not matched to a gene. The germline gives CDR1 MNHEY, CDR2 SVGAGI. The material sequenced was peripheral blood, taken from a patient treated with radiotherapy plus ipilimumab. The chain couples TRBV6-5 to TRBJ2-3; 8 bases align to TRBD2. The TCR comes from a human donor with non-small cell lung cancer that progressed on radiotherapy plus ipilimumab. In nucleotides, the CDR3 is TGTGCCAGCAGTTACTCGGGACTAGTATCCGATACGCAGTATTTT. It specifies CASSYSGLVSDTQYF.